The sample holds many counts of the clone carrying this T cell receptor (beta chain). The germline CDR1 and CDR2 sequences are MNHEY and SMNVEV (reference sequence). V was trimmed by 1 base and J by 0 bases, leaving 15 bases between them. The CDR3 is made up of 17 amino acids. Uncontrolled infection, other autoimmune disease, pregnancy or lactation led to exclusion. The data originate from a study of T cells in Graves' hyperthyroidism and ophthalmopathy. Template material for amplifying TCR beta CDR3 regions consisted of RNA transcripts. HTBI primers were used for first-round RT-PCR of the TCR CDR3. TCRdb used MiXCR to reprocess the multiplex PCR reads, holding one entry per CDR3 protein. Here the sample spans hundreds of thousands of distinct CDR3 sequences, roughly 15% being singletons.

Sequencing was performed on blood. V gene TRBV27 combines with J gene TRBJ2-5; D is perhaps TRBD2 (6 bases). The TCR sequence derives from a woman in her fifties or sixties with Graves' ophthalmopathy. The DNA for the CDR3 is TGTGCCAGCAGTTTATGGGCCGGTGGGGGGAACCAAGAGACCCAGTACTTC. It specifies CASSLWAGGGNQETQYF.